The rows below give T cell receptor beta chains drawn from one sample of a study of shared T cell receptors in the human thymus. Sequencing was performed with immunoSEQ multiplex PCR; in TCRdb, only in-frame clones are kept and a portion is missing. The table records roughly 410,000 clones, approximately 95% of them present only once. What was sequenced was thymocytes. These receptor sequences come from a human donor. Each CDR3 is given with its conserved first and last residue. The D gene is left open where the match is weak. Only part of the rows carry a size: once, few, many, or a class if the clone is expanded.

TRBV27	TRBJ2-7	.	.	CASSLTGATSYEQYF	TGTGCCAGCAGCCTGACAGGAGCGACCTCCTACGAGCAGTACTTC
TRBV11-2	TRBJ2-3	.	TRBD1	CASSLAYNRDRESDTQYF	TGTGCCAGCAGCTTAGCCTATAACCGGGACAGGGAATCAGATACGCAGTATTTT
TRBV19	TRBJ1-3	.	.	CASSTIGGIIPRTSGNTIYF	TGTGCCAGTAGTACAATAGGGGGTATCATCCCAAGGACATCTGGAAACACCATATATTTT
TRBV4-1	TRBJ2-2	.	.	CASSLIAGTNTGELFF	TGCGCCAGCAGCCTAATCGCGGGTACGAACACCGGGGAGCTGTTTTTT
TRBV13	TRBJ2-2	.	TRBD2	CASSLKGLAGGANTGELFF	TGTGCCAGCAGCTTAAAGGGACTAGCGGGAGGTGCGAACACCGGGGAGCTGTTTTTT
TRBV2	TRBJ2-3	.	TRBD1	CASSTPRDRATDTQYF	TGTGCCAGCAGTACCCCCCGGGACAGAGCCACAGATACGCAGTATTTT
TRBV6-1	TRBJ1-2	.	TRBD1	CASRMDRGGVFGYTF	TGTGCCAGCAGGATGGACAGGGGCGGGGTCTTCGGCTACACCTTC
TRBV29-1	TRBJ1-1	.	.	CSVPGNTEAFF	TGCAGCGTCCCAGGGAACACTGAAGCTTTCTTT
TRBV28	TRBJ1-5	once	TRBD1	CASSPRGQVFYPQPQHF	TGTGCCAGCAGCCCTAGAGGACAGGTCTTTTATCCTCAGCCCCAGCATTTT
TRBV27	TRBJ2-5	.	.	CASSVQIQETQYF	TGTGCCAGCAGTGTACAGATTCAAGAGACCCAGTACTTC
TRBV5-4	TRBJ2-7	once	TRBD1	CASSWDSSTSYEQYF	TGTGCCAGCAGCTGGGACAGTTCGACCTCCTACGAGCAGTACTTC
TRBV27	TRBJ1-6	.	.	CASTKQGSGPLHF	TGTGCCAGCACTAAACAGGGATCGGGGCCCCTCCACTTT
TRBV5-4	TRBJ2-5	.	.	CASSLGDQETQYF	TGTGCCAGCAGCTTAGGAGACCAAGAGACCCAGTACTTC
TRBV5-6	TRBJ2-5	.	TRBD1	CASSSDRGREETQYF	TGTGCCAGCAGCTCAGACAGGGGGCGGGAAGAGACCCAGTACTTC
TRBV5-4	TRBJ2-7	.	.	CASSLRRSRSYEQYF	TGTGCCAGCAGCTTGCGCAGGTCCCGCTCCTACGAGCAGTACTTC
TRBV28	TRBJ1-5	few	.	CASSLGQPQHF	TGTGCCAGCAGTTTGGGTCAGCCCCAGCATTTT
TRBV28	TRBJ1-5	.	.	CASIGRYNQPQHF	TGTGCCAGCATAGGCAGGTACAATCAGCCCCAGCATTTT
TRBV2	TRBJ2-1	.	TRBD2	CASTRLAPSYNEQFF	TGTGCCAGCACACGACTAGCGCCTAGCTACAATGAGCAGTTCTTC
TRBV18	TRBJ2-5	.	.	CASSPGPQRQETQYF	TGTGCCAGCTCACCAGGCCCTCAGCGACAAGAGACCCAGTACTTC
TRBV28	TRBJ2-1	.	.	CASSLPSSYNEQFF	TGTGCCAGCAGCCTCCCGAGCTCCTACAATGAGCAGTTCTTC
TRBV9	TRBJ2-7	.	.	CASSGGTFLYEQYF	TGTGCCAGCAGCGGGGGGACTTTCCTCTACGAGCAGTACTTC